This entry lists 27 T cell receptor beta chains sequenced from one sample in a study of blood T cell repertoires in COVID-19. Profiled with immunoSEQ multiplex PCR; TCRdb holds only in-frame clones, not every one. The repertoire holds about 94,000 clones, with 74% as singletons. The sequenced material came from peripheral blood. Source of these receptors: a man aged 65 to 85 with COVID-19, enrolled during active disease.

This clone was recorded a few times. The chain couples TRBV7-9 to TRBJ1-1; D remains ambiguous. V lost 1 base and J lost 0, with 6 bases in between. The CDR3 consists of 14 residues. The germline CDR1 and CDR2 sequences are SEHNR and FQNEAQ (reference sequence). CDR3 nucleotide sequence: TGTGCCAGCAGCTTAGGTGTCTTGAACACTGAAGCTTTCTTT. Protein sequence: CASSLGVLNTEAFF.

The sample holds one count of this clone. The V and J genes are TRBV18 and TRBJ2-1, with a weak D call TRBD2 (5 bases). The CDR3 spans 13 residues. Between the trimmed V and J ends, which lost 6 bases and 10 bases, there was a span of 16 bases. Germline V gives CDR1 KGHSH, CDR2 LQKENI. CDR3 DNA: TGTGCCAGCTCCCCTGCCGCTAGAGGGGAGCAGTTCTTC. Protein sequence: CASSPAARGEQFF. The variable domain in full, with the rest retrieved from reference TRBV18 and TRBJ2-1, is NAGVMQNPRHLVRRRGQEARLRCSPMKGHSHVYWYRQLPEEGLKFMVYLQKENIIDESGMPKERFSAEFPKEGPSILRIQQVVRGDSAAYFCASSPAARGEQFFGPGTRLTVL.

The J gene is TRBJ1-1, the V gene TRBV6-6; the D is unclear. Germline assignment: CDR1 MNHNY and CDR2 SVGAGI (reference sequence). V was shortened by 5 bases and J by 5 bases, with 9 bases between the two germline ends. CDR3 length: 12 residues. The CDR3 is CASSQFSTEAFF. DNA for the CDR3: TGTGCCAGCAGTCAATTCAGTACTGAAGCTTTCTTT.

This sequence joins TRBV15 and TRBJ1-5; D is unresolved. Germline-derived CDR1 and CDR2 are LNHNV and YYDKDF (reference sequence). Trimming removed 0 bases from V and 0 bases from J, with 6 bases in between. The CDR3 consists of 15 residues. Here the CDR3 reads CATSRDIGSNQPQHF. The DNA for the CDR3 is TGTGCCACCAGCAGAGATATCGGTAGCAATCAGCCCCAGCATTTT.

The chain carries TRBV7-8 and TRBJ2-5; 9 bases map to TRBD1. Losses at the gene ends were 5 bases for V and 5 bases for J; bases not matched to a gene: 6. The V gene's germline CDR1 is SGHVS and CDR2 FQNEAQ. The CDR3 covers 14 residues. In nucleotides, the CDR3 is TGTGCCAGCAGCCCTCGGGACAGGGTTGAGACCCAGTACTTC. Amino acids: CASSPRDRVETQYF.

The genes are TRBV14 and TRBJ1-2; D possibly corresponds to TRBD1 (6 bases). Germline CDR1 is SGHDN and CDR2 is FVKESK. Trimming shortened V by 4 bases and J by 4 bases, and 16 bases separated the two germline ends. This CDR3 is built from 15 residues. The chain's CDR3 is CASSRQPPGVYGYTF. The CDR3 region has the DNA TGTGCCAGCAGCCGACAGCCGCCAGGGGTCTATGGCTACACCTTC.

V gene TRBV4-3 combines with J gene TRBJ2-1; D is possibly TRBD2 (6 bases). With 2 bases removed from V and 8 bases from J, the gap between germline ends came to 10 bases. The CDR3 covers 13 residues. From germline, CDR1 is LGHNA and CDR2 YSLEER. The CDR3 protein is CASSQSQRDEQFF. DNA of the CDR3: TGCGCCAGCAGCCAATCCCAGCGGGATGAGCAGTTCTTC.

V and J are TRBV24-1 and TRBJ2-7, with D perhaps TRBD1 (7 bases). The length of the CDR3 is 16 residues. Trimming took off 3 bases at V and 3 bases at J, with 17 bases between the two ends. Per germline, CDR1 KGHDR and CDR2 SFDVKD. The CDR3 nucleotides read TGTGCCACCAGTGATCGGACAGGAGGGGGCTACTACGAGCAGTACTTC. Its protein is CATSDRTGGGYYEQYF.

This rearrangement joins TRBV7-8 to TRBJ2-1; TRBD2 aligns across 8 bases. Trimming cost V 2 bases and J 13 bases; bases outside gene matches: 13. CDR1 and CDR2 from the germline V gene are SGHVS and FQNEAQ. The CDR3 runs 15 residues. Here the CDR3 DNA reads TGTGCCAGCAGCTTACGTCCGGGGGGGAGTCCCTACCAGTTCTTC. Translated: CASSLRPGGSPYQFF.

The CDR3 bases are TGTGCCAGCAGCTCTAATGGAGGCCGTGGAAACACCATATATTTT. This translates into CASSSNGGRGNTIYF. The chain carries TRBV7-2 and TRBJ1-3, with D unclear. CDR1 is SGHTA and CDR2 is FQGNSA in the germline V gene. Trimming took off 4 bases at V and 3 bases at J, with 13 bases between the two ends. The CDR3 runs to 15 residues. Combining the CDR3 with reference TRBV7-2 and TRBJ1-3 gives the whole variable domain GAGVSQSPSNKVTEKGKDVELRCDPISGHTALYWYRQSLGQGLEFLIYFQGNSAPDKSGLPSDRFSAERTGGSVSTLTIQRTQQEDSAVYLCASSSNGGRGNTIYFGEGSWLTVV.

There are a few counts of this clone. The gene calls are TRBV6-5 and TRBJ1-5, with D unresolved. The CDR3 consists of 13 residues. Trimming pared 11 bases from V and 4 bases from J, leaving 15 bases between. Germline CDR1 is MNHEY and CDR2 is SVGAGI. The CDR3 spells CASFAPGNQPQHF. The CDR3 bases are TGTGCCTCCTTCGCCCCCGGGAATCAGCCCCAGCATTTT.

The chain links TRBV28 to TRBJ1-6, with 7 bases fitting TRBD1. V was pared by 3 bases and J by 0 bases, with 2 bases of the junction left unmatched. The CDR3 contains 16 residues. Germline loops: CDR1 MDHEN, CDR2 SYDVKM. The CDR3 here is CASSFDRASYNSPLHF. CDR3 sequence (DNA): TGTGCCAGCAGTTTCGACAGGGCCTCCTATAATTCACCCCTCCACTTT.

The V call is TRBV6-5, the J call TRBJ1-1; 8 bases map to TRBD1. The V gene's germline CDR1 is MNHEY and CDR2 SVGAGI. Trimming cost V 4 bases and J 3 bases; bases outside gene matches: 4. The CDR3 totals 14 residues. The CDR3 spells CASSSRTGYTEAFF. The CDR3 DNA is TGTGCCAGCAGTTCCCGGACAGGGTACACTGAAGCTTTCTTT.

The rearrangement links TRBV28 to TRBJ2-1; the D gene is possibly TRBD1 (5 bases). The length of the CDR3 is 13 residues. V lost 10 bases to trimming and J lost 2 bases, with 12 bases between them. The germline V gene has CDR1 MDHEN and CDR2 SYDVKM. In DNA form, the CDR3 reads TGTGCCACCGCAGGGTCGGCCTACAATGAGCAGTTCTTC. It codes for CATAGSAYNEQFF.

The rearrangement uses TRBV5-1 and TRBJ2-2, with 10 bases matching TRBD2. The CDR3 has 16 residues. The germline V gene encodes CDR1 SGHRS and CDR2 YFSETQ. The V and J ends lost 1 base and 6 bases, in that order; junction bases with no gene match: 6. The CDR3 nucleotides read TGCGCCAGCAGCTTGTGGCTAGCGGGAGTCGCCGGGGAGCTGTTTTTT. Amino acid sequence: CASSLWLAGVAGELFF.

In this sample, this clone turned up once. The chain combines TRBV12-3 or TRBV12-4 with TRBJ1-2; D is undetermined. Trimming stripped 3 bases from V and 4 bases from J, with 9 bases between. The CDR3 sequence is 13 residues long. The CDR3 sequence is CASSFGVGYGYTF. The CDR3 nucleotides are TGTGCCAGCAGTTTCGGGGTTGGCTATGGCTACACCTTC.

This chain connects TRBV6-6 to TRBJ2-5; TRBD2 matches 11 bases. The CDR3 has 16 amino acids. V dropped 3 bases and J dropped 5; count of bases not matched to a gene: 8. The germline V gene encodes CDR1 MNHNY and CDR2 SVGAGI (reference sequence). The CDR3 DNA is TGTGCCAGCAGTTATCGGGTAGCGGGAGGGTTGGAGACCCAGTACTTC. This encodes CASSYRVAGGLETQYF.

J is TRBJ2-3 and V is TRBV5-1, with TRBD2 matching 8 bases. The trim removed 6 bases at V and 4 bases at J, leaving 7 bases unmatched. The CDR3 consists of 14 residues. Per the germline V gene, CDR1 is SGHRS and CDR2 is YFSETQ. The CDR3 sequence: CASTSAGVPDTQYF. Written as DNA, the CDR3 is TGCGCCAGCACATCAGCGGGAGTGCCAGATACGCAGTATTTT.

The table lists this clone with a count of one. The gene calls are TRBV19 and TRBJ1-1, with unresolved D. Trimming left V 7 bases short and J 0 bases short, with 18 bases between. The germline V gene encodes CDR1 LNHDA and CDR2 SQIVND (reference sequence). The CDR3 covers 16 residues. The CDR3 protein is CASTVRGTVMNTEAFF. The CDR3 DNA sequence: TGTGCCAGTACGGTTCGGGGTACAGTAATGAACACTGAAGCTTTCTTT.

This chain links TRBV4-3 with TRBJ1-1, with a tentative D call TRBD1 (5 bases). Germline V gives CDR1 LGHNA, CDR2 YSLEER. The ends were cut back, 0 bases at V and 0 bases at J, with 11 bases in the middle. The CDR3 consists of 16 residues. For the CDR3, the DNA is TGCGCCAGCAGCCAAGATTTGCAGGGTATGAACACTGAAGCTTTCTTT. Protein product: CASSQDLQGMNTEAFF.

This clone has just a few counts. The genes are TRBV4-3 and TRBJ2-5; possibly TRBD2 for D (5 bases). Trimming took off 0 bases at V and 7 bases at J, with 15 bases between the two ends. The CDR3 runs to 15 residues. CDR1 and CDR2 (germline): LGHNA, YSLEER. The CDR3 DNA follows: TGCGCCAGCAGCCAAGATTTGACGCATGAGGGGACCCAGTACTTC. Its translation: CASSQDLTHEGTQYF.

The genes are TRBV29-1 and TRBJ2-5, with TRBD2 matching 7 bases. V was clipped by 1 base and J by 4 bases; unmatched bases: 3. The germline gives CDR1 SQVTM, CDR2 ANQGSEA. This CDR3 comprises 13 residues. For the CDR3, the DNA is TGCAGCGTTGAAGTCGCTAGCGGAGAGACCCAGTACTTC. Amino acid sequence: CSVEVASGETQYF.

The rearrangement uses TRBV9 and TRBJ2-5; possible D gene TRBD2, 5 bases. This CDR3 is 13 amino acids long. V was cut by 1 base and J by 5 bases, with 9 bases left in between. Germline CDR1 and CDR2: SGDLS and YYNGEE. CDR3 loop: CASSVLPGETQYF. The CDR3 region has the DNA TGTGCCAGCAGCGTACTCCCGGGGGAGACCCAGTACTTC.

This clone was seen ten or more times. Within the sample, other DNA sequences also encode this same CDR3. The chain employs TRBV6-5 and TRBJ1-1; 11 nucleotides match TRBD1. Trimming at V came to 6 bases and at J to 3 bases, leaving 0 bases not matched to a gene. The CDR3 has 13 amino acids. CDR1 and CDR2 from the germline V gene are MNHEY and SVGAGI. CDR3 DNA: TGTGCCAGCAGGGGACAGGGGGACACTGAAGCTTTCTTT. Residues: CASRGQGDTEAFF.

The CDR3 coding sequence is TGTGCCACCAGTACAACAGGAGTACCCAACACCGGGGAGCTGTTTTTT. It encodes CATSTTGVPNTGELFF. This rearrangement joins TRBV24-1 to TRBJ2-2; D possibly corresponds to TRBD1 (5 bases). The CDR3 contains 16 residues. In germline, CDR1 is KGHDR, CDR2 SFDVKD. V was trimmed by 6 bases and J by 2 bases, leaving 15 bases between them.

The chain is built from TRBV7-9 and TRBJ2-1, with 12 bases lining up with TRBD2. This CDR3 comprises 18 residues. The germline gives CDR1 SEHNR, CDR2 FQNEAQ (reference sequence). Trimming took 5 bases from V and 9 from J; bases not matched to a gene: 17. The CDR3 coding sequence is TGTGCCAGCAGCCCCCCCCCTAGACTAGCGGGAGTATTTGGTGAGCAGTTCTTC. The encoded protein is CASSPPPRLAGVFGEQFF.

This sequence joins TRBV1 and TRBJ1-1; TRBD1, as called in the table, went unchecked against the DNA. TRBV1 is termed a pseudogene. The CDR3 has 15 residues. The CDR3 coding sequence is TGCACCAGCAGCCAAGACAACAGGGGGTGGACTGAAGCTTTCTTT. Residues: CTSSQDNRGWTEAFF.